A single sample gave rise to the 32 T cell receptor beta chains below, sequenced in a study of blood T cell repertoires in COVID-19. Some clones are missing from TCRdb's copy, which holds only in-frame ones; the method was immunoSEQ multiplex PCR. The sample carries 130,000 or so clones, roughly four fifths recorded once. Sequenced material: peripheral blood. The receptor source for this set is a woman between 55 and 75 years old with acute or convalescent COVID-19.

This clone ranks as medium-sized. Just one base apart from a much larger clone, this may be a read error. Other DNA sequences of this sample code for an identical CDR3. The chain uses TRBV30 and TRBJ1-5; 8 bases map to TRBD1. CDR1 and CDR2 from the germline V gene are GTSNPN and SVGIG (reference sequence). The CDR3 consists of 13 residues. Trimming took 0 bases from V and 5 from J; bases not matched to a gene: 0. DNA of the CDR3: TGTGCCTGGAGTGTACAGGGGGATCAGCCCCAGCATTTT. This translates into CAWSVQGDQPQHF.

The chain is built from TRBV3-1 (or the pseudogene TRBV3-2) and TRBJ1-2, with D maybe TRBD1 (5 bases). CDR1 is LGHDT, CDR2 YNNKEL, per germline (reference sequence). The CDR3 covers 15 residues. V gave up 3 bases and J gave up 2 bases, with 13 bases separating them. CDR3 in DNA: TGTGCCAGCAGCCAGGGGCAGGTTCGGAACTATGGCTACACCTTC. Translation: CASSQGQVRNYGYTF.

The V gene is TRBV5-4, the J gene TRBJ2-1, with D tentatively TRBD1 (5 bases). Germline CDR1 and CDR2: SGHNT and YYREEE (reference sequence). CDR3 size: 15 residues. Trimming shortened V by 0 bases and J by 0 bases, and 7 bases separated the two germline ends. CDR3 sequence reads: CASSLGGPSYNEQFF. CDR3 sequence (DNA): TGTGCCAGCAGCTTGGGGGGCCCCTCCTACAATGAGCAGTTCTTC.

The chain is built from TRBV27 and TRBJ2-1; 7 positions match TRBD1. This CDR3 has 13 residues. Trimming at V came to 7 bases and at J to 9 bases, leaving 9 bases not matched to a gene. The V gene's germline CDR1 is MNHEY and CDR2 SMNVEV (reference sequence). The CDR3 sequence is CASTPSDRVEQFF. The CDR3 DNA reads as TGTGCCAGCACCCCCTCCGACAGGGTTGAGCAGTTCTTC.

This clone has only one observation. The V and J genes are TRBV7-2 and TRBJ1-1; D not certain. The V gene lost 4 bases and the J gene lost 0 bases, with 9 bases spanning the gap. The germline V gene has CDR1 SGHTA and CDR2 FQGNSA. The CDR3 loop spans 14 amino acids. Written as DNA, the CDR3 is TGTGCCAGCAGCTCGGTAATTATGAACACTGAAGCTTTCTTT. Encoded protein: CASSSVIMNTEAFF.

V is TRBV6-6 and J is TRBJ1-2; 8 nucleotides align to TRBD1. This CDR3 spans 17 amino acids. Losses at the gene ends were 5 bases for V and 5 bases for J; bases not matched to a gene: 16. CDR1 is MNHNY, CDR2 SVGAGI, per germline (reference sequence). The CDR3 region has the DNA TGTGCCAGCAGTCCCCTACTCCGCGGACAGGGACATTATGGCTACACCTTC. This gives the protein CASSPLLRGQGHYGYTF.

CDR3 in amino acids: CASSFSGAGNTIYF. In DNA form, the CDR3 reads TGTGCCAGCAGTTTTTCAGGGGCTGGAAACACCATATATTTT. The rearrangement uses TRBV27 and TRBJ1-3; D is possibly TRBD1 (6 bases). The germline V and J ends were trimmed by 3 bases and 2 bases, with 8 bases remaining between them. This CDR3 is 14 amino acids long. CDR1 and CDR2 from the germline V gene are MNHEY and SMNVEV (reference sequence).

This clone came up once. The CDR3 region has the DNA TGTGCCAGCAGCTTAGGACAGAGCAATCAGCCCCAGCATTTT. The encoded protein is CASSLGQSNQPQHF. This chain connects TRBV7-9 to TRBJ1-5, with TRBD1 as a possible D gene (5 bases). The CDR3 is 14 amino acids. V lost 1 base and J lost 1, with 5 bases in between. Germline lookup yields CDR1 SEHNR and CDR2 FQNEAQ (reference sequence).

The rearrangement links TRBV18 to TRBJ2-6; D remains unclear. V was trimmed by 3 bases and J by 12 bases, leaving 6 bases between them. Germline CDR1 reads KGHSH; CDR2 reads LQKENI. The CDR3 runs to 11 residues. CDR3 DNA sequence: TGTGCCAGCTCACCGGGCCCCGTCCTGACTTTC. It specifies CASSPGPVLTF.

This clone was found a few times. The rearrangement links TRBV2 to TRBJ1-4; the match to TRBD1 covers 8 bases. The CDR3 totals 13 residues. The germline gives CDR1 SNHLY, CDR2 FYNNEI. V shed 4 bases and J 7 bases; nucleotides not matched to a gene: 2. The CDR3 sequence: CASSVRGPEKLFF. The CDR3 bases are TGTGCCAGCAGTGTCAGGGGGCCTGAAAAACTGTTTTTT.

As concerns this clone: Sequence at one end of the junction differs from germline and may be a read error. The chain employs TRBV29-1 and TRBJ1-2; 7 bases match TRBD1. In germline, CDR1 is SQVTM, CDR2 ANQGSEA. This CDR3 contains 12 residues. DNA for the CDR3: TGCAGCGTTGGGGACAGTGGGAGAGGCTGCACCTTC. The encoded protein is CSVGDSGRGCTF. The variable domain in full, with the rest retrieved from reference TRBV29-1 and TRBJ1-2, is SAVISQKPSRDICQRGTSLTIQCQVDSQVTMMFWYRQQPGQSLTLIATANQGSEATYESGFVIDKFPISRPNLTFSTLTVSNMSPEDSSIYLCSVGDSGRGCTFGSGTRLTVV.

V gene TRBV12-3 or TRBV12-4 combines with J gene TRBJ2-2; D is unclear. V gave up 3 bases and J gave up 6 bases, with 8 bases separating them. The CDR3 consists of 13 residues. For the CDR3, the DNA is TGTGCCAGCAGTTTTGGAGCTCCCGGGGAGCTGTTTTTT. As protein: CASSFGAPGELFF.

The V gene is TRBV4-2, the J gene TRBJ2-3, with 9 positions matching TRBD2. Germline V gives CDR1 LGHNA, CDR2 YNFKEQ. This CDR3 is 18 amino acids long. The ends lost 0 bases at V and 4 bases at J; junction bases unmatched: 11. Written as DNA, the CDR3 is TGTGCCAGCAGCCAAGATTCTCGCTGGGCTAGCGGGGCAGATACGCAGTATTTT. It specifies CASSQDSRWASGADTQYF.

This clone was picked up one time. This sequence joins TRBV11-2 and TRBJ2-1; 12 positions agree with TRBD2. Germline V lookup: CDR1 SGHAT, CDR2 FQNNGV. The CDR3 has 18 amino acids. V trimming: 6 bases; J trimming: 1 base; junction bases outside the gene matches: 10. As DNA, the CDR3 is TGTGCCAGCAGTCAGGGGGGACTAGCGGGCTATTCCTACAATGAGCAGTTCTTC. Encoded protein: CASSQGGLAGYSYNEQFF. Filled out from reference TRBV11-2 and TRBJ2-1, the complete variable domain reads EAGVAQSPRYKIIEKRQSVAFWCNPISGHATLYWYQQILGQGPKLLIQFQNNGVVDDSQLPKDRFSAERLKGVDSTLKIQPAKLEDSAVYLCASSQGGLAGYSYNEQFFGPGTRLTVL.

The chain is built from TRBV29-1 and TRBJ1-4; weak D call: TRBD1 (5 bases). Deletions cut 7 bases from V and 2 bases from J, with 8 bases between. Germline assignment: CDR1 SQVTM and CDR2 ANQGSEA. CDR3 length equals 12 residues. The CDR3 nucleotides read TGCAGCGGACAGCTGACTAATGAAAAACTGTTTTTT. Translated, it gives CSGQLTNEKLFF.

The chain combines TRBV27 with TRBJ1-5; 8 bases fit TRBD1. The CDR3 is made up of 17 amino acids. The trim removed 10 bases at V and 7 bases at J, leaving 21 bases unmatched. Germline V lookup: CDR1 MNHEY, CDR2 SMNVEV (reference sequence). For the CDR3, the DNA is TGTGCCACCTCGGAGAGGACCTCCACGGACAGGGTGCAGCCCCAGCATTTT. This translates into CATSERTSTDRVQPQHF.

The chain joins TRBV9 to TRBJ2-1; D call uncertain. Germline V gene sequence: CDR1 SGDLS, CDR2 YYNGEE. This CDR3 spans 12 amino acids. The ends were cut back, 3 bases at V and 4 bases at J, with 5 bases in the middle. The CDR3 bases are TGTGCCAGCAGCGGCCAGTACAATGAGCAGTTCTTC. This gives the protein CASSGQYNEQFF.

The chain is built from TRBV2 and TRBJ1-4; no firm D call. The germline V gene has CDR1 SNHLY and CDR2 FYNNEI. V gave up 4 bases and J gave up 1 base, with 10 bases separating them. The CDR3 sequence is 15 residues long. The CDR3 DNA reads TGTGCCAGCAGTGTATACAGAGAAACTAATGAAAAACTGTTTTTT. It encodes CASSVYRETNEKLFF.

The rearrangement joins TRBV12-3 or TRBV12-4 to TRBJ1-5; D is unclear. The CDR3 spans 13 residues. Trimming removed 9 bases at V and 0 bases at J, with 9 bases between. The CDR3 region has the DNA TGTGCCAGTGGACTAACTAGCAATCAGCCCCAGCATTTT. Residues: CASGLTSNQPQHF.

This clone was seen only a few times. The chain has TRBV20-1 and TRBJ1-2; 8 bases are shared with TRBD1. The ends lost 6 bases at V and 7 bases at J; junction bases unmatched: 4. This CDR3 is built from 11 residues. Germline assignment: CDR1 DFQATT and CDR2 SNEGSKA (reference sequence). CDR3 loop: CSAWTGSGYTF. The CDR3 region has the DNA TGCAGTGCATGGACAGGGTCTGGCTACACCTTC.

In DNA, the CDR3 is TGTGCCTGGAGTAGACAGCCAAATCAGCCCCAGCATTTT. It is translated as CAWSRQPNQPQHF. V usage is TRBV30 and J usage is TRBJ1-5; TRBD1 is a possible D gene (5 bases). Germline CDR1 GTSNPN, CDR2 SVGIG (reference sequence). The length of the CDR3 is 13 residues. V lost 2 bases to trimming and J lost 4 bases, with 9 bases between them.

This chain uses TRBV2 with TRBJ1-3; no clear D. The V end lost 3 bases, the J end lost 4 bases, and 13 bases lay between the germline ends. Looked up from germline, CDR1 is SNHLY and CDR2 is FYNNEI. This CDR3 has 15 amino acids. Written as DNA, the CDR3 is TGTGCCAGCAGTGATGGAGGGTATTTCGGAAACACCATATATTTT. This gives the protein CASSDGGYFGNTIYF.

The chain has TRBV30 and TRBJ1-1; D call uncertain. V lost 3 bases and J 0 bases, leaving 8 bases between the germline ends. This CDR3 has 13 amino acids. The germline CDR1 and CDR2 sequences are GTSNPN and SVGIG (reference sequence). The CDR3 is CAWRGTMNTEAFF. The CDR3 DNA is TGTGCCTGGAGGGGCACAATGAACACTGAAGCTTTCTTT. Based on the CDR3 plus reference TRBV30 and TRBJ1-1, the full variable domain is SQTIHQWPATLVQPVGSPLSLECTVEGTSNPNLYWYRQAAGRGLQLLFYSVGIGQISSEVPQNLSASRPQDRQFILSSKKLLLSDSGFYLCAWRGTMNTEAFFGQGTRLTVV.

This clone is a singleton in its sample. The V gene is TRBV12-5, the J gene TRBJ1-2, with TRBD1 matching 8 bases. Germline values: CDR1 LGHNT, CDR2 FRNRAP. CDR3 length: 13 residues. The V segment lost 6 bases and the J segment 3 bases; nucleotides outside the gene matches: 3. The CDR3 reads CASGLDRDYGYTF. The CDR3 DNA reads TGTGCTAGTGGACTGGACAGGGACTATGGCTACACCTTC.

This clone was detected a few times. The chain uses TRBV28 and TRBJ1-2; D is unresolved. Germline CDR1 and CDR2: MDHEN and SYDVKM. CDR3 length: 12 amino acids. Trimming removed 5 bases at V and 7 bases at J, with 11 bases between. The CDR3 here is CASSPRGGGYTF. The CDR3, as DNA: TGTGCCAGCAGTCCCCGGGGAGGTGGCTACACCTTC.

The genes are TRBV11-2 and TRBJ2-2; perhaps TRBD1 as D (5 bases). V lost 1 base, J lost 5 bases, and 11 bases lay in between. Germline V gene data show CDR1 as SGHAT and CDR2 as FQNNGV. The CDR3 sequence is 15 residues long. This CDR3 reads CASSLGPGRTGELFF. In DNA form, the CDR3 reads TGTGCCAGCAGCTTAGGTCCAGGGCGAACCGGGGAGCTGTTTTTT.

As DNA, the CDR3 is TGTGCCAGCAGCTTAGAACCGGGGAGACCCACTGAAGCTTTCTTT. Amino acid sequence: CASSLEPGRPTEAFF. The chain employs TRBV11-2 and TRBJ1-1; D is uncertain. V shed 0 bases and J shed 4 bases, with 12 bases lying between them. This CDR3 is built from 15 residues. Per germline, CDR1 SGHAT and CDR2 FQNNGV.

The chain couples TRBV6-2 or TRBV6-3 to TRBJ2-5, with a possible D match to TRBD2 (6 bases). CDR3 length: 14 residues. V was shortened by 0 bases and J by 6 bases, with 11 bases between the two germline ends. Germline V gene sequence: CDR1 MNHEY, CDR2 SVGEGT. The chain's CDR3 is CASSYSGGEKTQYF. CDR3 sequence (DNA): TGTGCCAGCAGTTACTCCGGGGGTGAGAAGACCCAGTACTTC.

V is TRBV9 and J is TRBJ1-5; TRBD1 matches 7 bases. V lost 3 bases, J lost 9 bases, and 12 bases stayed unmatched. There are 15 residues in the CDR3. Per germline, CDR1 SGDLS and CDR2 YYNGEE. As DNA, the CDR3 is TGTGCCAGCAGCGCCTCCACAGGGGCCCTGGGGCCCCAGCATTTT. Protein product: CASSASTGALGPQHF.

The chain couples TRBV3-1 (or the pseudogene TRBV3-2) to TRBJ2-2; 8 bases are shared with TRBD1. With 8 bases clipped from V and 5 bases from J, the junction kept 10 bases outside the gene matches. This CDR3 is 15 amino acids long. The germline CDR1 and CDR2 sequences are LGHDT and YNNKEL (reference sequence). CDR3 nucleotides: TGTGCCAGCTCCCGTGGACAGGGAGGTACCGGGGAGCTGTTTTTT. Translated, it gives CASSRGQGGTGELFF.

This chain links TRBV30 with TRBJ1-2, with TRBD1 as a possible D gene (5 bases). The germline gives CDR1 GTSNPN, CDR2 SVGIG (reference sequence). The CDR3 totals 13 residues. V lost 3 bases, J lost 1 base, and 9 bases lay in between. The CDR3 nucleotides are TGTGCCTGGAGCCCACAGGTTAACTATGGCTACACCTTC. The encoded protein is CAWSPQVNYGYTF.

This chain joins TRBV11-2 and TRBJ1-3; D gene unclear. CDR1 and CDR2 from the germline V gene are SGHAT and FQNNGV. V lost 0 bases, J lost 0 bases, and 6 bases lay in between. CDR3 length: 15 residues. The CDR3, as DNA: TGTGCCAGCAGCTTAGAACAGCCCTCTGGAAACACCATATATTTT. Its protein is CASSLEQPSGNTIYF. Based on the CDR3 plus reference TRBV11-2 and TRBJ1-3, the full variable domain is EAGVAQSPRYKIIEKRQSVAFWCNPISGHATLYWYQQILGQGPKLLIQFQNNGVVDDSQLPKDRFSAERLKGVDSTLKIQPAKLEDSAVYLCASSLEQPSGNTIYFGEGSWLTVV.